The 5 T cell receptor beta chains presented below share a single source sample, sequenced in a study of blood T cell repertoires in COVID-19. Measured with immunoSEQ multiplex PCR; TCRdb has only the in-frame clones, and not every one. The sample holds approximately 210,000 clones; 70% to 90% are singletons and the top ten take less than 0.75%. The sequencing input was peripheral blood. The receptors derive from a man between 35 and 55 years old with acute or convalescent COVID-19.

V is TRBV6-6 and J is TRBJ1-2; TRBD1 matches at 8 bases. The CDR3 totals 15 residues. With 6 bases clipped from V and 0 bases from J, the junction kept 6 bases outside the gene matches. Germline assignment: CDR1 MNHNY and CDR2 SVGAGI (reference sequence). As DNA, the CDR3 is TGTGCCAGCAGCCATGACAGGGGCGCTAACTATGGCTACACCTTC. Its translation: CASSHDRGANYGYTF.

The genes are TRBV29-1 and TRBJ2-7, with 8 positions matching TRBD1. V lost 1 base, J lost 1 base, and 3 bases stayed unmatched. The CDR3 contains 14 residues. Germline V gives CDR1 SQVTM, CDR2 ANQGSEA. For the CDR3, the DNA is TGCAGCGTTGAAGGGACAGGGATTTCCTACGAGCAGTACTTC. As protein: CSVEGTGISYEQYF.

The chain joins TRBV27 to TRBJ2-2, with D possibly TRBD2 on 6 matching bases. Germline V CDR1 and CDR2: MNHEY, SMNVEV (reference sequence). Trimming cost V 2 bases and J 5 bases, with 12 bases left between them. This CDR3 is built from 15 residues. Here the CDR3 DNA reads TGTGCCAGCAGTTTAGGGGCAGGGAGGACCGGGGAGCTGTTTTTT. This encodes CASSLGAGRTGELFF.

V usage is TRBV4-3 and J usage is TRBJ2-1; a weak D match, TRBD2 (6 bases). Germline lookup yields CDR1 LGHNA and CDR2 YSLEER. The CDR3 extends over 18 amino acids. V lost 0 bases and J lost 2, with 17 bases in between. As DNA, the CDR3 is TGCGCCAGCAGCCAAGATAGCCCAGCGGGCTTCACCTACAATGAGCAGTTCTTC. It translates to CASSQDSPAGFTYNEQFF.

The V gene is TRBV28, the J gene TRBJ1-6; 8 bases map to TRBD1. Germline CDR1 MDHEN, CDR2 SYDVKM. V lost 7 bases, J lost 4 bases, and 9 bases stayed unmatched. The CDR3 extends over 16 amino acids. The CDR3 DNA reads as TGTGCCAGCAATGGGAGGACAGGGAGATATAATTCACCCCTCCACTTT. This codes for CASNGRTGRYNSPLHF.